These 21 T cell receptor beta chains originate from one sample sequenced in a study of human T cells and chemical hapten exposure. Time point: patch test 1, 2 weeks after DPC sensitization. Treatment indicated: therapeutic diphenylcyclopropenone sensitization with weekly scalp DPC. TCRdb independently ran MiXCR on the RACE reads; one entry per CDR3 protein. This table has approximately 100,000 distinct CDR3 sequences, 11% appearing once. The source was whole blood, collected in connection with sensitization to the hapten diphenylcyclopropenone (DPC). Source of these receptors: a woman in her thirties or forties with alopecia areata. Some clones in this sample may be carry-over from other donors' samples.

The V gene is TRBV5-6, the J gene TRBJ1-5; D uncertain. Germline values: CDR1 SGHDT, CDR2 YYEEEE. This CDR3 contains 14 residues. V was trimmed by 0 bases and J by 4 bases, leaving 8 bases between them. DNA for the CDR3: TGTGCCAGCAGCTTGGTAGGCCCAAATCAGCCCCAGCATTTT. It is translated as CASSLVGPNQPQHF.

This clonotype was seen many times. V is TRBV7-2 and J is TRBJ1-5; weak D call: TRBD1 (5 bases). With 3 bases removed from V and 7 bases from J, the gap between germline ends came to 10 bases. CDR1 SGHTA and CDR2 FQGNSA come from the germline V gene. The CDR3 is 13 amino acids. The CDR3 bases are TGTGCCAGCAGCTTGGGGCAGGTCCAGCCCCAGCATTTT. It is translated as CASSLGQVQPQHF.

This clonotype was detected ten times or more. The rearrangement joins TRBV30 to TRBJ2-5; D not certain. Germline V CDR1 and CDR2: GTSNPN, SVGIG (reference sequence). The CDR3 has 10 amino acids. Trimming cost V 1 base and J 5 bases, with 2 bases left between them. Here the CDR3 reads CAWSGETQYF. DNA of the CDR3: TGTGCCTGGAGTGGGGAGACCCAGTACTTC.

V is TRBV20-1 and J is TRBJ2-2, with D perhaps assigned TRBD1 or TRBD2 (5 bases each). The V gene's germline CDR1 is DFQATT and CDR2 SNEGSKA (reference sequence). V was trimmed by 0 bases and J by 0 bases, leaving 14 bases between them. The CDR3 is 17 residues long. CDR3 amino acids: CSARDVSGHANTGELFF. CDR3 nucleotides: TGCAGTGCTAGAGATGTTTCGGGGCACGCGAACACCGGGGAGCTGTTTTTT.

This clonotype was observed many times. The chain combines TRBV29-1 with TRBJ2-7; D gene unclear. The germline V gene encodes CDR1 SQVTM and CDR2 ANQGSEA. This CDR3 is 13 amino acids long. The V end was cut by 3 bases, the J end by 2 bases, with 11 bases between. The CDR3 reads CSVDRPGTYEQYF. In DNA form, the CDR3 reads TGCAGCGTTGATCGTCCAGGAACCTACGAGCAGTACTTC.

This clonotype occurred many times. V usage is TRBV12-3 or TRBV12-4 and J usage is TRBJ1-2, with 9 positions matching TRBD1. The CDR3 has 18 amino acids. V shed 3 bases and J 3 bases; nucleotides not matched to a gene: 14. The CDR3 DNA sequence: TGTGCCAGCAGTTTGGGGCCTTGGGGGACAGGGAGCGACTATGGCTACACCTTC. Translated, it gives CASSLGPWGTGSDYGYTF.

This clonotype was seen ten or more times. The chain is built from TRBV20-1 and TRBJ2-3; D perhaps matches TRBD1 (6 bases). V was shortened by 3 bases and J by 0 bases, with 16 bases between the two germline ends. The CDR3 loop spans 16 amino acids. Looked up from germline, CDR1 is DFQATT and CDR2 is SNEGSKA (reference sequence). This CDR3 is CSASFRGTDSTDTQYF. The DNA for the CDR3 is TGCAGTGCTAGTTTTAGGGGGACGGACAGCACAGATACGCAGTATTTT.

This clonotype occurred a few times. The chain uses TRBV7-2 and TRBJ2-2, with 10 bases lining up with TRBD1. J was trimmed by 8 bases and V by 4 bases; bases with no gene match: 7. The germline CDR1 and CDR2 sequences are SGHTA and FQGNSA. The CDR3 consists of 15 residues. The CDR3 spells CASSSGTGEGGELFF. The CDR3, as DNA: TGTGCCAGCAGCTCTGGGACAGGGGAAGGTGGGGAGCTGTTTTTT.

This clonotype was found many times. The rearrangement uses TRBV12-3 or TRBV12-4 and TRBJ2-4; D unresolved. CDR3 size: 14 residues. V gave up 7 bases and J gave up 9 bases, with 19 bases separating them. CDR3 in amino acids: CASTFRVPAGIQYF. DNA for the CDR3: TGTGCCAGCACTTTTAGGGTCCCCGCAGGCATTCAGTACTTC.

The V call is TRBV29-1, the J call TRBJ2-3; unclear D gene. CDR1 and CDR2 (germline): SQVTM, ANQGSEA. The CDR3 spans 12 residues. Trimming took off 4 bases at V and 1 base at J, with 6 bases between the two ends. The CDR3 DNA reads as TGCAGCGTTGTAAGCGGCACAGATACGCAGTATTTT. Amino acids: CSVVSGTDTQYF.

This clonotype appeared many times. The chain carries TRBV9 and TRBJ2-7; TRBD2 might be the D (6 bases). The V gene's germline CDR1 is SGDLS and CDR2 YYNGEE. This CDR3 is 13 amino acids long. V shed 4 bases and J shed 6 bases, with 14 bases lying between them. As DNA, the CDR3 is TGTGCCAGCAGCCAGGCTACGGGGGTCGAGCAGTACTTC. Amino acids: CASSQATGVEQYF.

The chain couples TRBV9 to TRBJ1-1; D is undetermined. Germline V gene sequence: CDR1 SGDLS, CDR2 YYNGEE. The CDR3 has 12 residues. Between the trimmed V and J ends, which lost 7 bases and 0 bases, there was a span of 7 bases. CDR3 region: CASAGVNTEAFF. The CDR3 nucleotides are TGTGCCAGCGCCGGCGTGAACACTGAAGCTTTCTTT.

The V gene is TRBV7-2, the J gene TRBJ1-2; D remains ambiguous. This CDR3 is 15 amino acids long. The germline gives CDR1 SGHTA, CDR2 FQGNSA. Trimming shortened V by 1 base and J by 7 bases, and 16 bases separated the two germline ends. The chain's CDR3 is CASSLDYARPTGYTF. The CDR3 DNA follows: TGTGCCAGCAGCTTAGATTACGCAAGGCCGACTGGCTACACCTTC.

This clonotype has only a few counts. CDR3 nucleotide sequence: TGTGCCAGCAGCCTAGACCCCGGACGCATTCAGTACTTC. As protein: CASSLDPGRIQYF. The chain links TRBV6-5 to TRBJ2-4; D is ambiguous. Trimming left V 6 bases short and J 9 bases short, with 15 bases between. In germline, CDR1 is MNHEY, CDR2 SVGAGI. This CDR3 has 13 amino acids.

The chain recombines TRBV19 with TRBJ1-1; 9 nucleotides match TRBD1. This CDR3 is 13 amino acids long. J was trimmed by 11 bases and V by 4 bases; bases with no gene match: 8. The germline V gene has CDR1 LNHDA and CDR2 SQIVND (reference sequence). The CDR3 region is CASSTQGAGRAFF. The DNA for the CDR3 is TGTGCCAGTAGTACACAGGGGGCCGGTCGGGCTTTCTTT.

This clonotype has at least ten counts. The V call is TRBV5-1, the J call TRBJ2-1, with 7 bases aligning to TRBD1. After removal of 5 bases from V and 0 bases from J, the junction contained 5 bases not matched to a gene. The CDR3 covers 15 residues. The germline V gene encodes CDR1 SGHRS and CDR2 YFSETQ. CDR3 sequence (DNA): TGCGCCAGCAGACAGACAGGGAGCTCCTACAATGAGCAGTTCTTC. Its protein is CASRQTGSSYNEQFF.

This clonotype was picked up many times. The chain carries TRBV3-1 and TRBJ2-5, with unresolved D. Trimming left V 4 bases short and J 5 bases short, with 14 bases between. Looked up from germline, CDR1 is LGHDT and CDR2 is YNNKEL (reference sequence). This CDR3 is 14 amino acids long. The CDR3 loop is CASSPKFLPETQYF. The CDR3 bases are TGTGCCAGCAGCCCGAAGTTTCTCCCGGAGACCCAGTACTTC.

The V call is TRBV7-2, the J call TRBJ1-2; D perhaps matches TRBD1 (6 bases). CDR3 length: 20 residues. Germline-derived CDR1 and CDR2 are SGHTA and FQGNSA. The germline V and J ends were trimmed by 3 bases and 0 bases, with 26 bases remaining between them. This chain's CDR3 is CASSLTTRGQGRKTNYGYTF. The CDR3 nucleotides read TGTGCCAGCAGCTTGACCACCCGAGGGCAGGGGCGGAAGACTAACTATGGCTACACCTTC.

V usage is TRBV7-2 and J usage is TRBJ2-3; 10 bases align to TRBD2. Per germline, CDR1 SGHTA and CDR2 FQGNSA. Trimming took 4 bases from V and 2 from J; bases not matched to a gene: 6. This CDR3 spans 16 amino acids. The CDR3 bases are TGTGCCAGCAGCTCCACCGGGACTAGCGCCACAGATACGCAGTATTTT. Translation: CASSSTGTSATDTQYF.

This clonotype was picked up many times. The chain has TRBV12-3 or TRBV12-4 and TRBJ2-1; D remains ambiguous. This CDR3 is built from 14 residues. With 5 bases removed from V and 9 bases from J, the gap between germline ends came to 17 bases. The CDR3 DNA is TGTGCCAGCAGTCAAAGCGTCTCGACCGCTGAGCAGTTCTTC. This gives the protein CASSQSVSTAEQFF.

This clonotype was counted at least ten times. The chain recombines TRBV5-5 with TRBJ2-1, with 13 nucleotides matching TRBD2. The germline V gene has CDR1 SGHKS and CDR2 YYEKEE (reference sequence). The CDR3 spans 17 residues. The V and J ends lost 2 bases and 7 bases, in that order; junction bases with no gene match: 9. Here the CDR3 DNA reads TGTGCCAGCAGCTTTCGGCCGCCGGGACTAGCGGGGAATGAGCAGTTCTTC. Protein product: CASSFRPPGLAGNEQFF.